These T cell receptor beta chains were read from a single sample in a study of tumor-infiltrating lymphocytes in primary liver carcinoma. One entry per CDR3 protein results from TCRdb running MiXCR on the multiplex PCR reads. The sample consists of around 330,000 distinct CDR3 sequences, 60% to 80% of them appearing once. Source material: peripheral blood. All receptors come from a man between 40 and 49 years old with primary liver carcinoma and hepatitis B virus infection. Each CDR3 is given without its conserved first and last residue. The size entry is marked missing in some rows and otherwise reads once, few, many or a size class.

V gene,clone size,J gene,CDR3 protein
TRBV6-6,NA,TRBJ2-1,ARREMTSGNNEQF
TRBV4-2,NA,TRBJ2-1,VSSQRLAMPYNVQF
TRBV12-3/TRBV12-4,many,TRBJ1-2,ASSTQRTANYGYT
TRBV5-4,NA,TRBJ2-4,ASSSSFPGRTENIQY
TRBV28,NA,TRBJ2-5,VSSSGHNQETQY
TRBV4-1,NA,TRBJ2-1,ASSHRDRQYYNEQF
TRBV6-2/TRBV6-3,many,TRBJ2-7,ASSYPGPTGEQY
TRBV10-3,many,TRBJ2-7,AIRQDKAGESYEQY
TRBV6-2/TRBV6-3,NA,TRBJ1-5,TSCYSGAGSNQPQH
TRBV5-1,many,TRBJ2-3,ASSLSRGPTDTQY
TRBV11-2,NA,TRBJ2-3,VSTSADTQN
TRBV28,NA,TRBJ1-2,ASSEQGYGYT
TRBV6-4,few,TRBJ2-3,ASSDTRTTTDTQY
TRBV5-4,NA,TRBJ2-3,ASSLLLAGLDTQY
TRBV6-6,NA,TRBJ1-1,ASSGTGVRIEAL
TRBV5-1,NA,TRBJ2-5,ASSRDNYQETQY
TRBV6-2/TRBV6-3,many,TRBJ1-4,ASSRHPNEKLF
TRBV7-9,once,TRBJ2-5,ASSPREGLQETQY
TRBV4-2,NA,TRBJ2-7,ASSQAREIYEQY
TRBV5-4,NA,TRBJ2-7,ASSFFRSPYEQY
TRBV12-3/TRBV12-4,NA,TRBJ2-3,ASSAWRGGSTDTQY
TRBV5-1,NA,TRBJ1-1,ASNPGGGNEAF
TRBV29-1,many,TRBJ2-7,SVEDDRQHYEQY
TRBV4-1,NA,TRBJ2-6,ANSQERRNPGANVLT
TRBV11-2,many,TRBJ2-3,ASSSGGGAPYADTQY
TRBV30,NA,TRBJ2-3,AWSEGRAHTQY
TRBV11-2,many,TRBJ2-7,ASSPGTDYEQY
TRBV12-3/TRBV12-4,NA,TRBJ2-5,ASTFNLRGGRETLY
TRBV5-8,NA,TRBJ1-1,ASSQRTGNTEAF
TRBV28,few,TRBJ1-6,ASSAGTPNNSPLH
TRBV29-1,NA,TRBJ2-7,SVRTVRNSYERY
TRBV6-1,NA,TRBJ2-5,ASSDSGTKETQY
TRBV7-9,few,TRBJ2-7,ASSLDSEQY
TRBV30,NA,TRBJ2-3,ACSLAGADTQY
TRBV11-3,NA,TRBJ2-2,ASSLSFYLAGGTGELF
TRBV12-3/TRBV12-4,many,TRBJ2-6,ASSSGLATGANVLT
TRBV10-2,NA,TRBJ1-2,TSNLGQGASYT
TRBV5-4,NA,TRBJ2-7,ASSSTSGSLKY
TRBV29-1,once,TRBJ1-5,SVISHSNQPQH
TRBV6-1,many,TRBJ2-7,ASTYGQGVGEQY
TRBV5-1,NA,TRBJ2-1,ASSFSGGMGF
TRBV6-5,many,TRBJ2-1,ASSLSGFNEQF
TRBV5-1,NA,TRBJ2-3,ASSLGLREATDTQY
TRBV5-4,many,TRBJ2-3,ASSSDSTDTQY
TRBV5-1,few,TRBJ1-1,ASSLTGINTEAF
TRBV30,NA,TRBJ2-1,AWNGGTGDNEQF
TRBV7-6,once,TRBJ2-3,ASSLAHREGPDTQY
TRBV6-2/TRBV6-3,NA,TRBJ2-7,ASSSPGTDGYEQY
TRBV5-1,NA,TRBJ2-3,ASSADGGGAPDTQY
TRBV11-1,few,TRBJ2-2,ASSYTEPFSGELF
TRBV6-2/TRBV6-3,NA,TRBJ2-7,ASSPLGLSYEQY
TRBV28,NA,TRBJ2-7,PSRRILSYEQY
TRBV6-2/TRBV6-3,many,TRBJ2-1,ASSNGRRSYNEQF
TRBV28,few,TRBJ1-5,ASRFDRANQPQH
TRBV5-4,NA,TRBJ2-6,AGTEGQVLRGANVLT